This TCR beta chain was documented in a study of cytomegalovirus exposure and HLA in healthy donors. Healthy individuals who donated bone marrow served as the donors. V lost 0 bases and J lost 3, with 12 bases in between. Germline loops: CDR1 GTSNPN, CDR2 SVGIG (reference sequence). The CDR3 length is 15 residues. Details on this clone: Its specificity is not known.

PCR used 60 Vbeta primers and 13 Jbeta primers. Here immunoSEQ multiplex PCR was the method, and the copy in TCRdb shows in-frame clones only, minus some. The sample yields some 120,000 clones, more than 15% seen once. Overall study results and limits: Accounts indicate the classifier identified cytomegalovirus status with strong specificity and sensitivity.

This clonotype was sampled from a female donor in good health and CMV-seropositive. The sequenced sample was PBMCs. The V gene is TRBV30, the J gene TRBJ2-1, with D unclear. The chain's CDR3 is CAWSVGGDYYNEQFF. The CDR3 nucleotides are TGTGCCTGGAGTGTAGGCGGCGATTACTACAATGAGCAGTTCTTC. Using reference TRBV30 and TRBJ2-1 for the parts outside the CDR3, the full variable domain is SQTIHQWPATLVQPVGSPLSLECTVEGTSNPNLYWYRQAAGRGLQLLFYSVGIGQISSEVPQNLSASRPQDRQFILSSKKLLLSDSGFYLCAWSVGGDYYNEQFFGPGTRLTVL.